Listed below are T cell receptor beta chains from one sample, sequenced in a study of response to subunit inactivated influenza vaccine. MiXCR, applied by TCRdb to the RT-PCR reads, yields one record per CDR3 protein. Of about 650,000 distinct CDR3 sequences in the sample, approximately 15% were seen once. The specimen was PBMCs from blood, collected 11 to 12 days after vaccination. Every receptor here comes from a man aged 50 to 60 who received an inactivated influenza vaccine. Each CDR3 is given without its conserved first and last residue.

cdr3_aa j_call v_call
ASSPSRGSPQETQY TRBJ2-5 TRBV18
ASSVGGPETHEQY TRBJ2-7 TRBV9
ASSYWSGRANNEQF TRBJ2-1 TRBV6-2/TRBV6-3
ASTPAASNEQF TRBJ2-1 TRBV12-3/TRBV12-4
ASSYLHTQY TRBJ2-3 TRBV14
ASSLDGPYEQY TRBJ2-7 TRBV5-1
SVDEGAGSDTQY TRBJ2-3 TRBV29-1
SARDQMKNEQF TRBJ2-1 TRBV20-1
ATSDLQGFYGYT TRBJ1-2 TRBV24-1
ASSERRGGYEQY TRBJ2-7 TRBV10-2
ASSSVRSGRARDTQY TRBJ2-3 TRBV28
ASSSTRQGRSGGYT TRBJ1-2 TRBV6-2/TRBV6-3
SAIGLGSDTQY TRBJ2-3 TRBV20-1
SARYSGGSYEQY TRBJ2-7 TRBV20-1
SASKGSSGYNEQF TRBJ2-1 TRBV20-1